Presented here are 20 T cell receptor beta chains from one specimen sequenced in a study (dated by TCRdb to the mid-2010s). Libraries were made using RT-PCR. Instrument on record: Illumina MiSeq. Clones were called with MiXCR by TCRdb after fastp trimmed the public reads at Q25, and only in-frame beta chains were retained. Rows with a matching CDR3 protein are joined into one entry that keeps the most common DNA and genes. For this sample the table gives 650,000 to 800,000 distinct CDR3 sequences, of which approximately 15% were detected only once. The ten largest clones add up to roughly 3.9% of the sample. Sequenced input: memory CD4+ T cells from blood. These receptors all come from a female donor in good health, serving as a healthy control.

This clonotype was counted only a few times. J is TRBJ1-6 and V is TRBV15; TRBD1 might be the D (5 bases). V shed 0 bases and J shed 11 bases, with 11 bases lying between them. This CDR3 region has 14 residues. The V gene's germline CDR1 is LNHNV and CDR2 YYDKDF (reference sequence). The CDR3 DNA follows: TGTGCCACCAGCAGAGACAGGGAGGGCACACCCCTCCACTTT. Amino acid sequence: CATSRDREGTPLHF.

This clonotype was picked up many times. This sequence joins TRBV5-1 and TRBJ1-5; D gene ambiguous. Germline loops: CDR1 SGHRS, CDR2 YFSETQ. This CDR3 is 14 amino acids long. Trimming left V 0 bases short and J 3 bases short, with 7 bases between. CDR3 bases: TGCGCCAGCAGCTTGGAGGGTGTCAATCAGCCCCAGCATTTT. This translates into CASSLEGVNQPQHF. Together with reference TRBV5-1 and TRBJ1-5, the CDR3 gives the full variable domain: KAGVTQTPRYLIKTRGQQVTLSCSPISGHRSVSWYQQTPGQGLQFLFEYFSETQRNKGNFPGRFSGRQFSNSRSEMNVSTLELGDSALYLCASSLEGVNQPQHFGDGTRLSIL.

The chain combines TRBV7-2 with TRBJ2-7; D possibly matches TRBD1 or TRBD2 (5 bases each). Trimming removed 4 bases from V and 6 bases from J, with 19 bases in between. Per germline, CDR1 SGHTA and CDR2 FQGNSA. The CDR3 has 15 amino acids. The CDR3 loop is CASSSYWGSVSEQYF. The CDR3 DNA reads TGTGCCAGCAGCTCCTATTGGGGGAGTGTCTCCGAGCAGTACTTC.

This clonotype showed up just a few times. V is TRBV29-1 and J is TRBJ1-1; D unclear. The ends were cut back, 0 bases at V and 4 bases at J, with 12 bases in the middle. Germline loops: CDR1 SQVTM, CDR2 ANQGSEA. The CDR3 covers 14 residues. The CDR3 region is CSVEEVDVLTEAFF. CDR3 coding DNA: TGCAGCGTTGAAGAGGTAGACGTCCTCACTGAAGCTTTCTTT.

In its sample, this clonotype was seen a few times. This sequence joins TRBV7-8 and TRBJ2-5; 13 bases line up with TRBD2. Per germline, CDR1 SGHVS and CDR2 FQNEAQ. V dropped 5 bases and J dropped 4; count of bases not matched to a gene: 16. The CDR3 length is 19 residues. This CDR3 is CASSPTEGGLAGSGETQYF. CDR3 DNA: TGTGCCAGCAGCCCCACCGAGGGGGGACTAGCGGGAAGTGGAGAGACCCAGTACTTC. The variable domain in full, with the rest retrieved from reference TRBV7-8 and TRBJ2-5, is GAGVSQSPRYKVAKRGQDVALRCDPISGHVSLFWYQQALGQGPEFLTYFQNEAQLDKSGLPSDRFFAERPEGSVSTLKIQRTQQEDSAVYLCASSPTEGGLAGSGETQYFGPGTRLLVL.

This clonotype was counted between two and nine times. This chain joins TRBV10-3 and TRBJ2-7; the D is unclear. CDR3 size: 13 residues. Germline lookup yields CDR1 ENHRY and CDR2 SYGVKD. The ends were cut back, 2 bases at V and 3 bases at J, with 8 bases in the middle. This CDR3 is CAISEVVYYEQYF. CDR3 nucleotides: TGTGCCATCAGTGAGGTCGTTTACTACGAGCAGTACTTC.

The chain recombines TRBV7-9 with TRBJ1-1; maybe TRBD1 (5 bases). The V end lost 4 bases, the J end lost 4 bases, and 10 bases lay between the germline ends. Germline V gives CDR1 SEHNR, CDR2 FQNEAQ (reference sequence). The length of the CDR3 is 13 residues. The CDR3 DNA is TGTGCCAGCAGCTCCTCGGGGGGCACTGAAGCTTTCTTT. This gives the protein CASSSSGGTEAFF.

Worth noting for this clonotype: The DNA is omitted, as the CDR3 cannot be located on it reliably, and the CDR3 follows TCRdb's listing. The chain combines TRBV6-6 with TRBJ2-2; the table's TRBD1 call for D was not verified on the DNA. Germline-derived CDR1 and CDR2 are MNHNY and SVGAGI (reference sequence). The CDR3 adds up to 16 amino acids, both ends counted. The CDR3 loop is CASSTSGQGDTGELFF.

This clonotype was counted at least ten times. The chain combines TRBV12-3 or TRBV12-4 with TRBJ2-2, with D possibly being TRBD2 (6 bases). With 3 bases removed from V and 2 bases from J, the gap between germline ends came to 10 bases. This CDR3 comprises 15 residues. CDR3 loop: CASSFGGHNTGELFF. The DNA for the CDR3 is TGTGCCAGCAGTTTCGGGGGTCACAACACCGGGGAGCTGTTTTTT.

In this sample, this clonotype turned up many times. The chain combines TRBV5-1 with TRBJ2-1, with D hard to call. V lost 3 bases and J 1 base, leaving 11 bases between the germline ends. This CDR3 is built from 15 residues. The germline V gene has CDR1 SGHRS and CDR2 YFSETQ. CDR3 DNA sequence: TGCGCCAGCAGCTCAAACACCGGTTCCTACAATGAGCAGTTCTTC. Translating gives CASSSNTGSYNEQFF.

This clonotype has at least ten counts. The chain employs TRBV29-1 and TRBJ1-2; D is undetermined. Between the trimmed V and J ends, which lost 3 bases and 6 bases, there was a span of 14 bases. In germline, CDR1 is SQVTM, CDR2 ANQGSEA. The CDR3 has 13 amino acids. CDR3 DNA sequence: TGCAGCGTTGAGGAGCTGGGGTATAATGGCTACACCTTC. It encodes CSVEELGYNGYTF.

This clonotype was counted only a few times. The gene calls are TRBV5-1 and TRBJ1-5; D unclear. The CDR3 loop spans 14 amino acids. Germline values: CDR1 SGHRS, CDR2 YFSETQ. Between the trimmed V and J ends, which lost 0 bases and 4 bases, there was a span of 8 bases. In nucleotides, the CDR3 is TGCGCCAGCAGCTTGGAGGTGGGGAATCAGCCCCAGCATTTT. Translating gives CASSLEVGNQPQHF.

The CDR3 protein is CASRQGQGVMNSETQYF. CDR3 nucleotide sequence: TGTGCCAGCAGGCAGGGACAGGGCGTAATGAACTCGGAGACCCAGTACTTC. The genes are TRBV2 and TRBJ2-5; TRBD1 matches 9 bases. V was pared by 6 bases and J by 5 bases, with 16 bases of the junction left unmatched. The CDR3 sequence is 17 residues long. In germline, CDR1 is SNHLY, CDR2 FYNNEI. Complete variable domain (other parts from reference TRBV2 and TRBJ2-5): EPEVTQTPSHQVTQMGQEVILRCVPISNHLYFYWYRQILGQKVEFLVSFYNNEISEKSEIFDDQFSVERPDGSNFTLKIRSTKLEDSAMYFCASRQGQGVMNSETQYFGPGTRLLVL.

This sequence joins TRBV11-1 and TRBJ2-5; D uncertain. CDR1 is SGHAT, CDR2 FQDESV, per germline (reference sequence). V lost 5 bases to trimming and J lost 2 bases, with 12 bases between them. CDR3 size: 14 residues. In nucleotides, the CDR3 is TGTGCCAGCAGCCCGAGCTCCACACAAGAGACCCAGTACTTC. Translation: CASSPSSTQETQYF.

The chain recombines TRBV27 with TRBJ2-5, with D possibly matching TRBD1 (6 bases). The CDR3 spans 13 residues. V lost 6 bases to trimming and J lost 10 bases, with 18 bases between them. Germline V gene data show CDR1 as MNHEY and CDR2 as SMNVEV (reference sequence). DNA for the CDR3: TGTGCCAGCAGCCCACGGACAGCCGGCCTCCAGTACTTC. This codes for CASSPRTAGLQYF.

The rearrangement uses TRBV9 and TRBJ1-2, with D possibly TRBD1 on 6 matching bases. CDR1 and CDR2 (germline): SGDLS, YYNGEE. V lost 3 bases, J lost 8 bases, and 14 bases lay in between. The CDR3 runs to 13 residues. The chain's CDR3 is CASSDRAGTGYTF. For the CDR3, the DNA is TGTGCCAGCAGCGACAGGGCCGGGACCGGCTACACCTTC. Using reference TRBV9 and TRBJ1-2 for the parts outside the CDR3, the full variable domain is DSGVTQTPKHLITATGQRVTLRCSPRSGDLSVYWYQQSLDQGLQFLIQYYNGEERAKGNILERFSAQQFPDLHSELNLSSLELGDSALYFCASSDRAGTGYTFGSGTRLTVV.

V is TRBV4-2 and J is TRBJ2-3; 9 positions match TRBD2. Germline V gives CDR1 LGHNA, CDR2 YNFKEQ. This CDR3 is built from 16 residues. J was trimmed by 3 bases and V by 6 bases; bases with no gene match: 10. The CDR3 sequence is CASRDGGREGTDTQYF. The CDR3 nucleotides are TGTGCCAGCAGAGACGGCGGGAGGGAGGGAACAGATACGCAGTATTTT.

The V call is TRBV7-9, the J call TRBJ2-1; 14 positions agree with TRBD2. CDR1 is SEHNR and CDR2 is FQNEAQ in the germline V gene (reference sequence). Losses at the gene ends were 5 bases for V and 8 bases for J; bases not matched to a gene: 17. The CDR3 is made up of 19 amino acids. The CDR3 nucleotides are TGTGCCAGCAGCCCACTCAGGGGGCGACTAGCGGGAGGGCGGGATGAGCAGTTCTTC. This gives the protein CASSPLRGRLAGGRDEQFF.

This clonotype was detected only once. V is TRBV11-2 and J is TRBJ2-1; no clear D gene. Germline values: CDR1 SGHAT, CDR2 FQNNGV. This CDR3 is 14 amino acids long. Trimming removed 2 bases at V and 2 bases at J, with 7 bases between. CDR3: CASSLPDAYNEQFF. For the CDR3, the DNA is TGTGCCAGCAGCTTACCGGACGCCTACAATGAGCAGTTCTTC.

This chain joins TRBV7-9 and TRBJ2-3, with no clear D. Germline V lookup: CDR1 SEHNR, CDR2 FQNEAQ (reference sequence). CDR3 length equals 12 residues. V shed 4 bases and J shed 7 bases, with 9 bases lying between them. CDR3: CASSSIPHTQYF. The CDR3, as DNA: TGTGCCAGCAGCTCAATTCCCCATACGCAGTATTTT.